This passage covers 27 T cell receptor beta chains from one sample sequenced in a study of cytomegalovirus exposure and HLA in healthy donors. 13 Jbeta primers and 60 Vbeta primers were used for the PCR. The repertoire was sequenced with immunoSEQ multiplex PCR; TCRdb's copy has only in-frame clones and lacks some. The sample holds around 110,000 clones; over 8% are singletons and the top ten take 2.5% to 3.5%. Specimen: PBMCs. The receptors shown here come from a man younger than 45 in good health and CMV-seronegative.

This clone was counted between two and nine times. The genes are TRBV28 and TRBJ2-7; tentatively, D is TRBD1 (5 bases). V gave up 2 bases and J gave up 6 bases, with 14 bases separating them. CDR3 length: 14 amino acids. Germline loops: CDR1 MDHEN, CDR2 SYDVKM. This chain's CDR3 is CASSLVAGRREQYF. CDR3 sequence (DNA): TGTGCCAGCAGTTTAGTGGCAGGGCGACGCGAGCAGTACTTC.

This clone was counted only a few times. V and J are TRBV5-1 and TRBJ2-1; 10 bases match TRBD2. CDR3 size: 15 residues. Germline CDR1 and CDR2: SGHRS and YFSETQ. V lost 7 bases, J lost 9 bases, and 13 bases stayed unmatched. CDR3: CASSPMTSGSGEQFF. Here the CDR3 DNA reads TGCGCCAGCTCTCCGATGACTAGCGGGTCGGGTGAGCAGTTCTTC.

This chain joins TRBV11-3 and TRBJ1-4; TRBD1 matches 7 bases. From germline, CDR1 is SGHNT and CDR2 YENEEA. The CDR3 contains 16 residues. V shed 2 bases, J shed 7 bases, and the junction held 10 bases outside the gene matches. For the CDR3, the DNA is TGTGCCAGCAGCTTAAGGGGGCGGGGGGCGCCTGAAAAACTGTTTTTT. Translating it yields CASSLRGRGAPEKLFF.

To note about this clone: Other DNA sequences in the same sample also yield this CDR3. The CDR3 spells CASRGLPPSEQYF. DNA of the CDR3: TGTGCCAGCAGGGGACTCCCCCCTTCCGAGCAGTACTTC. The rearrangement joins TRBV2 to TRBJ2-7; the D gene is possibly TRBD2 (6 bases). Trimming pared 6 bases from V and 6 bases from J, leaving 15 bases between. This CDR3 is 13 amino acids long. Germline V gene data show CDR1 as SNHLY and CDR2 as FYNNEI.

The V call is TRBV7-9, the J call TRBJ2-5; D perhaps matches TRBD1 (5 bases). This CDR3 has 13 amino acids. Per germline, CDR1 SEHNR and CDR2 FQNEAQ (reference sequence). The ends were cut back, 8 bases at V and 3 bases at J, with 13 bases in the middle. The CDR3 loop reads CASGAGPKETQYF. The CDR3 nucleotides are TGTGCCAGCGGGGCCGGGCCTAAAGAGACCCAGTACTTC. Complete variable domain (other parts from reference TRBV7-9 and TRBJ2-5): DTGVSQNPRHKITKRGQNVTFRCDPISEHNRLYWYRQTLGQGPEFLTYFQNEAQLEKSRLLSDRFSAERPKGSFSTLEIQRTEQGDSAMYLCASGAGPKETQYFGPGTRLLVL.

The table lists this clone with a few counts. A junction boundary mismatches the germline segment, possibly from a read error. This rearrangement joins TRBV27 to TRBJ1-5, with 7 bases aligning to TRBD1. The length of the CDR3 is 15 residues. CDR1 and CDR2 (germline): MNHEY, SMNVEV (reference sequence). The CDR3 sequence: CASRAQGSSSQPQHF. The CDR3, as DNA: TGTGCCAGCAGGGCACAGGGGTCGAGCAGTCAGCCCCAGCATTTT.

This chain connects TRBV10-2 to TRBJ1-1; D ambiguous. The germline CDR1 and CDR2 sequences are WSHSY and SAAADI. Between the trimmed V and J ends, which lost 3 bases and 3 bases, there was a span of 14 bases. This CDR3 has 15 residues. CDR3 nucleotide sequence: TGCGCCAGCAGTGACCAGGTTCTCTTGTACACTGAAGCTTTCTTT. It is translated as CASSDQVLLYTEAFF.

The chain recombines TRBV28 with TRBJ1-5; TRBD1 aligns across 9 bases. The V segment lost 7 bases and the J segment 6 bases; nucleotides outside the gene matches: 10. The CDR3 contains 15 residues. Looked up from germline, CDR1 is MDHEN and CDR2 is SYDVKM. CDR3: CASTVAGQGGQPQHF. The DNA for the CDR3 is TGTGCCAGCACTGTAGCGGGACAGGGAGGTCAGCCCCAGCATTTT.

This clone appeared a few times. The chain carries TRBV11-2 and TRBJ1-6; D uncertain. The CDR3 spans 14 residues. V was shortened by 5 bases and J by 10 bases, with 15 bases between the two germline ends. Germline V gene data show CDR1 as SGHAT and CDR2 as FQNNGV. This CDR3 is CASSPREGRSPLHF. The CDR3 region has the DNA TGTGCCAGCAGCCCGCGGGAGGGAAGATCACCCCTCCACTTT.

The genes are TRBV18 and TRBJ2-7; TRBD2 matches at 12 bases. The CDR3 consists of 15 residues. CDR1 and CDR2 (germline): KGHSH, LQKENI. V shed 2 bases and J 6 bases; nucleotides not matched to a gene: 5. CDR3 loop: CASSPRTSGVREQYF. DNA for the CDR3: TGTGCCAGCTCACCAAGGACTAGCGGGGTTCGCGAGCAGTACTTC.

The V call is TRBV20-1, the J call TRBJ2-1; D might be TRBD2 (6 bases). The CDR3 consists of 10 residues. The germline V and J ends were trimmed by 6 bases and 8 bases, with 8 bases remaining between them. Per the germline V gene, CDR1 is DFQATT and CDR2 is SNEGSKA (reference sequence). CDR3 sequence: CSAWGDEQFF. DNA for the CDR3: TGCAGTGCCTGGGGGGATGAGCAGTTCTTC.

Remarks on this clone: An end of the junction differs from the germline gene, which may be a read error. The rearrangement links TRBV16 to TRBJ2-1; 9 bases align to TRBD2. This CDR3 spans 12 amino acids. The V gene's germline CDR1 is KGHSY and CDR2 FQNENV. The CDR3: CASSQSGTSRIF. The CDR3 DNA follows: TGTGCCAGCAGCCAATCCGGGACTAGCAGGATCTTC. The whole variable domain, remainder taken from reference TRBV16 and TRBJ2-1, is GEEVAQTPKHLVRGEGQKAKLYCAPIKGHSYVFWYQQVLKNEFKFLISFQNENVFDETGMPKERFSAKCLPNSPCSLEIQATKLEDSAVYFCASSQSGTSRIFGPGTRLTVL.

This clone was detected only a few times. The chain is built from TRBV7-2 and TRBJ2-5; D is unclear. The V gene lost 5 bases and the J gene lost 5 bases, with 9 bases spanning the gap. This CDR3 comprises 12 residues. CDR1 is SGHTA and CDR2 is FQGNSA in the germline V gene. CDR3 protein: CASSASRETQYF. CDR3 sequence (DNA): TGTGCCAGCAGCGCTTCCCGGGAGACCCAGTACTTC. Full variable domain (outside the CDR3, taken from reference TRBV7-2 and TRBJ2-5): GAGVSQSPSNKVTEKGKDVELRCDPISGHTALYWYRQSLGQGLEFLIYFQGNSAPDKSGLPSDRFSAERTGGSVSTLTIQRTQQEDSAVYLCASSASRETQYFGPGTRLLVL.

This clone was recorded a few times. This rearrangement joins TRBV19 to TRBJ2-5; D is perhaps TRBD1 (7 bases). Trimming cost V 2 bases and J 5 bases, with 12 bases left between them. Germline V gene data show CDR1 as LNHDA and CDR2 as SQIVND (reference sequence). The CDR3 is 14 amino acids. For the CDR3, the DNA is TGTGCCAGTAGTATACAGGGGGGTTGGGAGACCCAGTACTTC. Amino acid sequence: CASSIQGGWETQYF.

V and J are TRBV2 and TRBJ2-7, with D possibly TRBD1 on 5 matching bases. There are 11 residues in the CDR3. V dropped 6 bases and J dropped 6 bases, with 9 bases sitting between them. The germline gives CDR1 SNHLY, CDR2 FYNNEI. The CDR3 nucleotides read TGTGCCAGCAGACCCGACAGCGAGCAGTACTTC. It translates to CASRPDSEQYF.

This clone has a handful of counts. This chain links TRBV2 with TRBJ1-6; unclear D gene. V lost 7 bases and J lost 7, with 11 bases in between. Germline CDR1 and CDR2: SNHLY and FYNNEI. The CDR3 is made up of 13 amino acids. The CDR3 nucleotides read TGTGCCAGCATTCGGTCGCCCAATTCACCCCTCCACTTT. Its translation: CASIRSPNSPLHF.

This chain joins TRBV7-9 and TRBJ2-7; 11 nucleotides agree with TRBD2. CDR1 and CDR2 (germline): SEHNR, FQNEAQ (reference sequence). With V trimmed by 5 bases and J by 0 bases, 9 bases remained unmatched. The CDR3 runs to 17 residues. The CDR3 spells CASSPRTSGFSSYEQYF. The CDR3 nucleotides are TGTGCCAGCAGCCCCAGGACTAGCGGGTTTAGCTCCTACGAGCAGTACTTC.

The chain uses TRBV2 and TRBJ1-4; 7 nucleotides agree with TRBD1. The CDR3 covers 14 residues. The V gene's germline CDR1 is SNHLY and CDR2 FYNNEI. J was trimmed by 2 bases and V by 6 bases; bases with no gene match: 3. CDR3 DNA sequence: TGTGCCAGCAGACAACAGGGGACTAATGAAAAACTGTTTTTT. This codes for CASRQQGTNEKLFF.

Only a few counts were recorded for this clone. The chain carries TRBV6-5 and TRBJ2-3; 7 nucleotides agree with TRBD2. The ends lost 2 bases at V and 4 bases at J; junction bases unmatched: 9. Germline V lookup: CDR1 MNHEY, CDR2 SVGAGI. This CDR3 spans 16 amino acids. CDR3 sequence: CASSYSERGRADTQYF. CDR3 sequence (DNA): TGTGCCAGCAGTTACAGTGAGCGGGGTCGTGCAGATACGCAGTATTTT.

This clone was observed a few times. The chain has TRBV7-9 and TRBJ2-3, with 7 positions matching TRBD1. Germline loops: CDR1 SEHNR, CDR2 FQNEAQ (reference sequence). The CDR3 extends over 15 amino acids. J was trimmed by 2 bases and V by 5 bases; bases with no gene match: 7. CDR3 protein: CASSASTGTTDTQYF. In nucleotides, the CDR3 is TGTGCCAGCAGCGCATCGACAGGGACCACAGATACGCAGTATTTT. Complete variable domain (other parts from reference TRBV7-9 and TRBJ2-3): DTGVSQNPRHKITKRGQNVTFRCDPISEHNRLYWYRQTLGQGPEFLTYFQNEAQLEKSRLLSDRFSAERPKGSFSTLEIQRTEQGDSAMYLCASSASTGTTDTQYFGPGTRLTVL.

The genes are TRBV19 and TRBJ2-6; a possible D gene is TRBD1 (6 bases). The germline V gene encodes CDR1 LNHDA and CDR2 SQIVND (reference sequence). Trimming took off 3 bases at V and 0 bases at J, with 15 bases between the two ends. The CDR3 has 18 residues. The CDR3 reads CASSMIGQSLSGANVLTF. The CDR3 DNA reads as TGTGCCAGTAGTATGATCGGACAGAGCCTCTCTGGGGCCAACGTCCTGACTTTC.

J is TRBJ1-5 and V is TRBV18; 11 bases are shared with TRBD1. Germline V CDR1 and CDR2: KGHSH, LQKENI. The CDR3 is 14 amino acids. Trimming at V came to 3 bases and at J to 7 bases, leaving 2 bases not matched to a gene. The DNA for the CDR3 is TGTGCCAGCTCACCTGGGACAGGGGGACAGCCCCAGCATTTT. This sequence encodes CASSPGTGGQPQHF.

This clone was counted only a few times. This sequence joins TRBV11-2 and TRBJ2-3; TRBD2 matches at 12 bases. The CDR3 spans 17 residues. Unmatched junction bases numbered 11, after V lost 2 bases and J lost 8 bases. Germline-derived CDR1 and CDR2 are SGHAT and FQNNGV. The CDR3 DNA follows: TGTGCCAGCAGCTTAATGGAAACTAGCGGGGGGTTAGTTACGCAGTATTTT. Translation: CASSLMETSGGLVTQYF.

The chain is built from TRBV5-5 and TRBJ1-1; 8 bases align to TRBD1. This CDR3 is 14 amino acids long. The germline V gene has CDR1 SGHKS and CDR2 YYEKEE (reference sequence). Trimming took 3 bases from V and 5 from J; bases not matched to a gene: 6. CDR3 sequence: CASSWDDRGTEAFF. In DNA form, the CDR3 reads TGTGCCAGCAGCTGGGATGACAGGGGAACTGAAGCTTTCTTT.

This clone turned up a few times. This sequence joins TRBV11-2 and TRBJ2-7, with TRBD2 as a possible D gene (5 bases). V dropped 3 bases and J dropped 5 bases, with 8 bases sitting between them. The germline V gene encodes CDR1 SGHAT and CDR2 FQNNGV. The CDR3 is made up of 12 amino acids. CDR3 sequence (DNA): TGTGCCAGCAGCTTTGGGAGCCACGAGCAGTACTTC. Translation gives CASSFGSHEQYF.

J is TRBJ2-1 and V is TRBV18; 10 nucleotides line up with TRBD2. Germline values: CDR1 KGHSH, CDR2 LQKENI. The CDR3 covers 16 residues. With 2 bases clipped from V and 4 bases from J, the junction kept 5 bases outside the gene matches. The CDR3 DNA is TGTGCCAGCTCACCAAGCCCTAGCGGGGGTTACAATGAGCAGTTCTTC. As protein: CASSPSPSGGYNEQFF.

The chain is built from TRBV11-2 and TRBJ1-4, with D hard to call. Trimming removed 5 bases from V and 14 bases from J, with 15 bases in between. Germline CDR1 is SGHAT and CDR2 is FQNNGV. The length of the CDR3 is 12 residues. This CDR3 reads CASSLSEGILFF. CDR3 coding DNA: TGTGCCAGCAGCCTTAGTGAGGGAATTCTGTTTTTT.